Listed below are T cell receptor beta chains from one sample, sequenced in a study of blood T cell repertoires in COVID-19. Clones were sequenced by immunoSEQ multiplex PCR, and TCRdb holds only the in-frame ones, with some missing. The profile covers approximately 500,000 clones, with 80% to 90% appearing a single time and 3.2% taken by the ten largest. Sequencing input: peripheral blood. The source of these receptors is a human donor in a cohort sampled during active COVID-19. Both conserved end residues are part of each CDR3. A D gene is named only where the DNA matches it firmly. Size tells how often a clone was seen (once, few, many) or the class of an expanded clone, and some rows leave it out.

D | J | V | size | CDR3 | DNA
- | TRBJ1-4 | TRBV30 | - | CAGHRATNEKLFF | TGTGCCGGGCACAGGGCAACTAATGAAAAACTGTTTTTT
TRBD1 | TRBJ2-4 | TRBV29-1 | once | CSVWDSKNIQYF | TGCAGCGTCTGGGACAGCAAAAACATTCAGTACTTC
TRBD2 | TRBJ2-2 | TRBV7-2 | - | CASSTGTSGRGIGELFF | TGTGCCAGCAGCACTGGGACTAGCGGGAGGGGTATCGGGGAGCTGTTTTTT
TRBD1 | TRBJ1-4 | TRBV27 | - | CASSTGTGSEKLFF | TGTGCCAGCAGCACCGGGACAGGGAGTGAAAAACTGTTTTTT
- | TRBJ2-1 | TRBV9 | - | CASSVDLPLEQFF | TGTGCCAGCAGCGTAGATCTACCCTTAGAGCAGTTCTTC
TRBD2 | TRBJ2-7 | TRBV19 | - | CASSIIPGGPQYF | TGTGCCAGTAGTATTATTCCGGGAGGGCCCCAGTACTTC
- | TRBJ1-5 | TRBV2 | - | CASSEGGVSQPQHF | TGTGCCAGCAGTGAAGGGGGCGTTAGTCAGCCCCAGCATTTT
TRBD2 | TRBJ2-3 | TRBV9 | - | CASSWTSGIYTDTQYF | TGTGCCAGCAGCTGGACTAGCGGGATCTACACAGATACGCAGTATTTT
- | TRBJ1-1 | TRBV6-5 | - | CASGGQGPNTEAFF | TGTGCCAGCGGAGGGCAGGGACCGAACACTGAAGCTTTCTTT
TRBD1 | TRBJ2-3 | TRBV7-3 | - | CASSLIGVGTGGTDTQYF | TGTGCCAGCAGCTTAATAGGGGTTGGGACAGGGGGCACAGATACGCAGTATTTT
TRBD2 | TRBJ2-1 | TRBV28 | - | CASSWTSGSLEQFF | TGTGCCAGCAGTTGGACTAGCGGGAGTCTTGAGCAGTTCTTC
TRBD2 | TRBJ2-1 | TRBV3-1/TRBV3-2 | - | CASSRTLAGVGWEQFF | TGTGCCAGCAGTCGCACACTAGCGGGAGTAGGCTGGGAGCAGTTCTTC
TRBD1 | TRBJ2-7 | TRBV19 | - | CASSSEGDRGSYEQYF | TGTGCCAGTAGTAGCGAGGGGGACAGGGGTTCGTACGAGCAGTACTTC
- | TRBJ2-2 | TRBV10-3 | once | CAISGGSTGELFF | TGTGCCATCAGTGGTGGCAGCACCGGGGAGCTGTTTTTT
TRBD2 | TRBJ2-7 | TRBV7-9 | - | CASSSLLAAGSYEQYF | TGTGCCAGCAGCTCCCTACTAGCGGCCGGCTCCTACGAGCAGTACTTC
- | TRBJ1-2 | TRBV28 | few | CASSLEEYRAARRGYGYTF | TGTGCCAGCAGTTTGGAGGAGTACCGGGCAGCCCGACGGGGCTATGGCTACACCTTC
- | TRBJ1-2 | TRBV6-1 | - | CASSEQGYGYTF | TGTGCCAGCAGTGAACAGGGCTATGGCTACACCTTC
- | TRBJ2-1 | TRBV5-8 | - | CASSIGTSNEQFF | TGTGCCAGCAGCATCGGGACTTCCAACGAGCAGTTCTTC
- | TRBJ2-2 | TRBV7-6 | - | CASSSVRENTGELFF | TGTGCCAGCAGCTCAGTCCGGGAGAACACCGGGGAGCTGTTTTTT
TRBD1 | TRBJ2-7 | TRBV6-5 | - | CASRYGQGAYYEQYF | TGTGCCAGCAGATATGGACAGGGCGCTTACTACGAGCAGTACTTC
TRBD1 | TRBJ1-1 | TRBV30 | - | CAWTKGGSVAFF | TGTGCCTGGACTAAAGGGGGCTCGGTAGCTTTCTTT
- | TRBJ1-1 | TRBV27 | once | CASSFLGEAFF | TGTGCCAGCAGTTTCCTCGGTGAAGCTTTCTTT
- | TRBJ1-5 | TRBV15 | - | CATSREAGTGTQHF | TGTGCCACCAGCAGAGAGGCGGGAACCGGGACCCAGCATTTT
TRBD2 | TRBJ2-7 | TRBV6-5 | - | CASTPPRGGLYEQYF | TGTGCCAGCACCCCCCCGCGGGGGGGCCTTTACGAGCAGTACTTC
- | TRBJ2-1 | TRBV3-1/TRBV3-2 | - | CASSQDLNEQFF | TGTGCCAGCAGCCAAGATCTCAATGAGCAGTTCTTC
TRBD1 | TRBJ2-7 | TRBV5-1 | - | CASSLGPSVPGQGSRHYEQYF | TGCGCCAGCAGCTTGGGCCCATCCGTCCCGGGACAGGGGTCGAGGCACTACGAGCAGTACTTC
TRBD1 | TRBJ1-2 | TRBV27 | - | CASSFAGGQGYTF | TGTGCCAGCAGTTTCGCAGGGGGCCAAGGCTACACCTTC
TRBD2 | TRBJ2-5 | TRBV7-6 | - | CASSFLPTGGVETQYF | TGTGCCAGCAGCTTCCTGCCAACGGGAGGGGTGGAGACCCAGTACTTC
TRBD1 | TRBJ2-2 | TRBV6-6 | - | CASSYDRGVGELFF | TGTGCCAGCAGTTACGACAGGGGAGTCGGGGAGCTGTTTTTT
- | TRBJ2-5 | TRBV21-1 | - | CASSPRPGWVCVGKTQYF | TGTGCCAGCAGCCCCCGACCAGGGTGGGTTTGTGTCGGAAAGACCCAGTACTTC
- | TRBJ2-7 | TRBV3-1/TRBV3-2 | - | CASSQGRGISYEQYF | TGTGCCAGCAGCCAAGGCCGCGGGATTTCCTACGAGCAGTACTTC
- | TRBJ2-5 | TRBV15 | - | CATSNSEGRLRETQYF | TGTGCCACCAGCAACAGCGAGGGTAGGCTAAGAGAGACCCAGTACTTC
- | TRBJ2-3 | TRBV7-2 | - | CASSTTTRGTDTQYF | TGTGCCAGCAGCACCACGACCAGGGGTACAGATACGCAGTATTTT
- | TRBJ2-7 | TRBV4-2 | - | CASSQVSGSSYEQYF | TGTGCCAGCAGCCAAGTTTCAGGAAGTTCCTACGAGCAGTACTTC
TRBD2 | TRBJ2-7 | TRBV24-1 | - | CATSDSGLGGVNEQYF | TGTGCCACCAGTGATTCGGGACTGGGGGGGGTCAACGAGCAGTACTTC
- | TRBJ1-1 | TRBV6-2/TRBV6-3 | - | CASSNTGTTAFF | TGTGCCAGCAGTAACACCGGGACAACGGCTTTCTTT
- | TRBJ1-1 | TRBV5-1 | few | CASSPWGDTEAFF | TGCGCCAGCAGCCCTTGGGGGGACACTGAAGCTTTCTTT
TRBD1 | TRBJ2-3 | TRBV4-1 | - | CASSQHPGQGLDTQYF | TGCGCCAGCAGCCAACACCCGGGACAGGGTTTGGATACGCAGTATTTT
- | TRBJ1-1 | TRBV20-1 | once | CSATGITEAFF | TGCAGTGCTACAGGGATCACTGAAGCTTTCTTT
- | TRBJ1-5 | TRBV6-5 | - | CASSYSGRQPQHF | TGTGCCAGCAGTTACTCCGGTCGTCAGCCCCAGCATTTT
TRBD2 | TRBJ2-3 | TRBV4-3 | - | CASSPVGRKTDTQYF | TGCGCCAGCAGCCCGGTCGGGAGGAAGACAGATACGCAGTATTTT
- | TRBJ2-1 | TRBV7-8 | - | CASSLGGATYNEQFF | TGTGCCAGCAGCTTAGGTGGGGCGACCTACAATGAGCAGTTCTTC
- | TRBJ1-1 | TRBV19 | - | CASTGQGLMGTEAFF | TGTGCCAGTACAGGGCAGGGTCTTATGGGCACTGAAGCTTTCTTT
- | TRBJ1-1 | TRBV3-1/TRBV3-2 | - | CASSALLGGAEAFF | TGTGCCAGCAGCGCTTTATTGGGGGGTGCTGAAGCTTTCTTT
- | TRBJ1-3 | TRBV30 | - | CAWSVPEPSGNTIYF | TGTGCCTGGAGTGTACCGGAGCCCTCTGGAAACACCATATATTTT
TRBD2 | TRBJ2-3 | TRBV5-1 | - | CASSLRLAGVGTQYF | TGCGCCAGCAGCTTAAGGCTAGCGGGAGTTGGAACGCAGTATTTT
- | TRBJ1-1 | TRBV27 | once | CASSFTGLNTEAFF | TGTGCCAGCAGTTTCACAGGACTGAACACTGAAGCTTTCTTT
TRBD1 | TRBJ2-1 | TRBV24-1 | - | CATSDPGTGDNEQFF | TGTGCCACCAGTGATCCCGGGACAGGGGACAATGAGCAGTTCTTC
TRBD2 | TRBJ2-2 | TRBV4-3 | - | CASSLAYRLAGGTGELFF | TGCGCCAGCAGCCTCGCTTACCGACTAGCGGGAGGTACCGGGGAGCTGTTTTTT
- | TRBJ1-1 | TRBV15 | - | CATSRAGTTMTEAFF | TGTGCCACCAGCAGGGCGGGGACCACAATGACTGAAGCTTTCTTT
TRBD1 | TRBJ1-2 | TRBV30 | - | CAWSVLGGGGYTF | TGTGCCTGGAGTGTATTAGGGGGCGGTGGCTACACCTTC
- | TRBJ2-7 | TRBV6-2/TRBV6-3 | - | CASSRLEDRDYEQYF | TGTGCCAGCAGCCGACTCGAAGACAGAGACTACGAGCAGTACTTC
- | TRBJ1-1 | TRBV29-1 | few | CSVVSYTEAFF | TGCAGCGTTGTAAGCTACACTGAAGCTTTCTTT
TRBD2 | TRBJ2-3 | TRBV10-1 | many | CASNAGVGRLQYF | TGCGCCAGCAACGCGGGAGTCGGCCGTTTGCAGTATTTT
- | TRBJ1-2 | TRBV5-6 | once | CASSVRETLRGYTF | TGTGCCAGCAGCGTCCGGGAGACCCTACGGGGCTACACCTTC
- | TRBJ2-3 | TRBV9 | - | CASSVDQQTNTQYF | TGTGCCAGCAGCGTGGATCAGCAGACAAATACGCAGTATTTT
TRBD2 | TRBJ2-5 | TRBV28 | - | CASSLPSGSFLETQYF | TGTGCCAGCAGTTTACCTAGCGGGAGCTTTTTAGAGACCCAGTACTTC
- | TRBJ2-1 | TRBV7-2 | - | CASSATGAGTSYNEQFF | TGTGCCAGCAGCGCCACAGGGGCGGGAACCTCCTACAATGAGCAGTTCTTC
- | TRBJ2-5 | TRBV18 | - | CASSVRGQETQYF | TGTGCCAGCTCCGTCAGGGGCCAAGAGACCCAGTACTTC
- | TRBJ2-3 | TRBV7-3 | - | CASSLTGAADTQYF | TGTGCCAGCAGCTTAACGGGAGCGGCAGATACGCAGTATTTT